Detailed here is one T cell receptor beta chain. Its antigen is not yet known. No qualities accompany the bases; no much larger clone lies one base away. From cysteine to phenylalanine, the CDR3 is 16 amino acids long. This entry keeps only the CDR3 DNA: 48 bases, framed from base 1. V is pared back by 0 bases and J by 2 bases, with 12 bases lying between the germline termini. The germline V gene encodes CDR1 MGHDK and CDR2 SYGVNS. The sample comes from a study of blood T cell repertoires in COVID-19 (dated by TCRdb to the early 2020s). As for the study more broadly: Collaborator samples came from the United States, Italy and Spain and covered acute and convalescent phases of COVID-19. The prospective study material was composed of cDNA or gDNA derived from T cells, B-cell-depleted T cells, or PBMCs. The dataset comprised deeply sampled blood TCRbeta repertoires from subjects exposed to, actively infected with, or recovered from COVID-19. A freely available public database, intended as a resource for researchers studying the immune response to SARS-CoV-2, is where the repertoires were released. The samples were drawn from two sources: the first 160 participants of the ongoing ImmuneRACE study, and 1,200 or so subjects contributed by 6 global collaborators. The sample metadata nearly always contained a de-identified subject ID, COVID-19 status, age in years and sex. Where available, HLA class I and class II types were obtained from metadata supplied by the sample provider rather than from assay-based typing.

Each collaborating institution followed its own protocols to collect whole blood in K2EDTA tubes. Collaborator samples were shipped for TCRbeta analysis as frozen whole blood, isolated PBMCs, or DNA extracted from either sample type. The immunoSEQ Assay, a bias-controlled multiplex PCR, was used to amplify TCRbeta CDR3 regions from genomic DNA. Per the original workflow: Nucleated cell counts per sample were estimated from amplification of reference gene primers within the assay. To quantify the absolute abundance of each unique TCRbeta CDR3 rearrangement, sequence reads were collapsed and filtered. For each sample, productive Simpson clonality was calculated as the square root of Simpson's diversity index across productive rearrangements. TCRdb carries this immuneACCESS record with in-frame sequences only. Its versions omit some clonotypes, under half of them owing to an unresolved V gene in the studies checked, with the rest unexplained. V, J and clone size reflect that table, while D and trimming were determined from the DNA. Recorded for this sample are roughly 34,000 clones; less than 95% of them occurred a single time. 15% to 20% of the sample goes to the ten largest clones.

What the research found in general, with its limitations: The amount of clinical and demographic metadata varied by source and participant and was provided uncurated.

The specimen sequenced was peripheral blood. This TCR was sampled from a man of 80 years or more with acute or convalescent COVID-19. The sequence is built from TRBV25-1 and TRBJ2-3; a confident D gene designation cannot be given. The sequenced DNA: TGTGCCAGCAGTGAATATGTTGACACAATCACAGATACGCAGTATTTT. Its protein is CASSEYVDTITDTQYF. The reference TRBV25-1 and TRBJ2-3 proteins fill in what lies around the CDR3, so the full variable domain reads EADIYQTPRYLVIGTGKKITLECSQTMGHDKMYWYQQDPGMELHLIHYSYGVNSTEKGDLSSESTVSRIRTEHFPLTLESARPSHTSQYLCASSEYVDTITDTQYFGPGTRLTVL.